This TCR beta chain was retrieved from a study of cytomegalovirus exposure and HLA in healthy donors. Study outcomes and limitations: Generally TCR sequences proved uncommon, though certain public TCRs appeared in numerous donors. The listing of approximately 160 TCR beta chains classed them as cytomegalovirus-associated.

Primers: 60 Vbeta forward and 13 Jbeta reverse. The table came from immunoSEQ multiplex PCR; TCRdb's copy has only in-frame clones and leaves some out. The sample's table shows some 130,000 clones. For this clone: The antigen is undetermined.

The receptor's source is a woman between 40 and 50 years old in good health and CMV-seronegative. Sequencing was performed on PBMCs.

The CDR3 reads CASSSRDREKGTGELFF. Written as DNA, the CDR3 is TGTGCCAGCAGCTCCCGGGACAGGGAAAAAGGCACCGGGGAGCTGTTTTTT. The chain employs TRBV11-3 and TRBJ2-2; TRBD1 aligns across 9 bases. The CDR3 runs to 17 residues. The trim removed 4 bases at V and 4 bases at J, leaving 10 bases unmatched. Germline loops: CDR1 SGHNT, CDR2 YENEEA. The full variable domain, completed using reference TRBV11-3 and TRBJ2-2, is EAGVVQSPRYKIIEKKQPVAFWCNPISGHNTLYWYLQNLGQGPELLIRYENEEAVDDSQLPKDRFSAERLKGVDSTLKIQPAELGDSAVYLCASSSRDREKGTGELFFGEGSRLTVL.